These 7 T cell receptor beta chains were sequenced from one sample in a study of blood T cell repertoires in COVID-19. Profiling relied on immunoSEQ multiplex PCR, and the TCRdb table lists in-frame clones only, not all of them. The repertoire has 150,000 to 200,000 clones, under 90% of them found once; the top ten carry about 6.3%. Sequencing was done on a sample of peripheral blood. These receptors were obtained from a man aged 55-75 years with acute or convalescent COVID-19.

The CDR3 region has the DNA TGTGCCAGCAGCTGGTGGACTAGCGGGAGTACAGATACGCAGTATTTT. Its translation is CASSWWTSGSTDTQYF. This chain uses TRBV5-4 with TRBJ2-3; 13 bases line up with TRBD2. This CDR3 is 16 amino acids long. After removal of 3 bases from V and 3 bases from J, the junction contained 4 bases not matched to a gene. Germline CDR1 reads SGHNT; CDR2 reads YYREEE (reference sequence).

This clone was seen only once. The chain combines TRBV6-5 with TRBJ2-7; TRBD2 agrees at 9 bases. This CDR3 region has 14 residues. In germline, CDR1 is MNHEY, CDR2 SVGAGI. The V gene end was trimmed by 2 bases and the J gene end by 2 bases; junction bases not matched to a gene: 1. In DNA, the CDR3 is TGTGCCAGCAGTTACGCTAGCGGGACCTACGAGCAGTACTTC. Protein: CASSYASGTYEQYF.

CDR3 in amino acids: CASSYTPTSGRSDTQYF. In nucleotides, the CDR3 is TGCGCCAGCAGCTACACCCCGACTAGCGGGAGATCGGATACGCAGTATTTT. J is TRBJ2-3 and V is TRBV5-1; TRBD2 matches at 12 bases. With V trimmed by 3 bases and J by 6 bases, 11 bases remained unmatched. Looked up from germline, CDR1 is SGHRS and CDR2 is YFSETQ. The CDR3 has 17 residues.

The chain links TRBV19 to TRBJ2-2; a possible D gene is TRBD2 (6 bases). V gave up 1 base and J gave up 1 base, with 19 bases separating them. The germline gives CDR1 LNHDA, CDR2 SQIVND (reference sequence). CDR3 length: 19 residues. This CDR3 reads CASSIGRGSTALNTGELFF. The CDR3 DNA reads as TGTGCCAGTAGTATAGGTCGGGGGAGTACGGCATTGAACACCGGGGAGCTGTTTTTT. The whole variable domain, filled in from reference TRBV19 and TRBJ2-2, reads DGGITQSPKYLFRKEGQNVTLSCEQNLNHDAMYWYRQDPGQGLRLIYYSQIVNDFQKGDIAEGYSVSREKKESFPLTVTSAQKNPTAFYLCASSIGRGSTALNTGELFFGEGSRLTVL.

This clone was seen more than once but under ten times. The V call is TRBV12-5, the J call TRBJ1-1; D not certain. The germline CDR1 and CDR2 sequences are LGHNT and FRNRAP. Trimming took off 1 base at V and 5 bases at J, with 17 bases between the two ends. CDR3 length: 16 amino acids. In DNA, the CDR3 is TGTGCTAGTGGTTTGGCCTCCCCGCGAACGGGGACTGAAGCTTTCTTT. Translating it yields CASGLASPRTGTEAFF.

The rearrangement uses TRBV28 and TRBJ1-5, with D unclear. The germline V gene has CDR1 MDHEN and CDR2 SYDVKM. Trimming cost V 6 bases and J 7 bases, with 10 bases left between them. The length of the CDR3 is 12 residues. The CDR3 DNA follows: TGTGCCAGCAGGGCCGATTCCCAGCCCCAGCATTTT. Protein: CASRADSQPQHF.

The J gene is TRBJ1-2, the V gene TRBV5-4; TRBD1 is a possible D gene (6 bases). The germline V gene has CDR1 SGHNT and CDR2 YYREEE (reference sequence). Trimming shortened V by 4 bases and J by 3 bases, and 10 bases separated the two germline ends. CDR3 length: 13 amino acids. CDR3 DNA: TGTGCCAGCAGCCCCTCAGGGGACTATGGCTACACCTTC. Protein: CASSPSGDYGYTF.